These 13 T cell receptor beta chains came from one sample sequenced in a study of T cells in Graves' hyperthyroidism and ophthalmopathy. TCR beta CDR3 regions were amplified from RNA transcripts. HTBI primers drove first-round RT-PCR of the TCR CDR3. TCRdb itself ran the multiplex PCR reads through MiXCR, one entry per CDR3 protein. The data contain some 250,000 distinct CDR3 sequences, approximately 14% of them singletons. Sequenced sample: blood. The receptors come from a woman aged 40 to 50 with Graves' hyperthyroidism that later progressed to Graves' ophthalmopathy.

As regards this clonotype: This may come from a read error, since a much larger clone is one base off. This rearrangement joins TRBV5-8 to TRBJ2-7; possible D gene TRBD1, 6 bases. Trimming pared 3 bases from V and 3 bases from J, leaving 16 bases between. CDR3 size: 15 residues. Per germline, CDR1 SGHTS and CDR2 YDEGEE. The CDR3 region is CASSWYAGVYYEQYF. For the CDR3, the DNA is TGTGCCAGCAGCTGGTACGCAGGGGTATACTACGAGCAGTACTTC.

This clonotype was detected ten times or more. This sequence joins TRBV7-3 and TRBJ2-3; no firm D call. Germline assignment: CDR1 SGHTA and CDR2 FQGTGA. The CDR3 covers 15 residues. V was pared by 2 bases and J by 7 bases, with 16 bases between. As DNA, the CDR3 is TGTGCCAGCAGCTTATACGGCCCAGAACAAAATACGCAGTATTTT. Translated, it gives CASSLYGPEQNTQYF.

In this sample, this clonotype turned up many times. The chain is built from TRBV9 and TRBJ2-7; no reliable D call. V gave up 4 bases and J gave up 6 bases, with 11 bases separating them. This CDR3 comprises 12 residues. Germline V gene lookup returns CDR1 SGDLS and CDR2 YYNGEE. CDR3 residues: CASSPPLGEQYF. The CDR3 nucleotides are TGTGCCAGCAGCCCACCTTTGGGCGAGCAGTACTTC.

Concerning this clonotype itself: A clone one base away is much larger, so this may be a read error. The genes are TRBV6-6 and TRBJ2-7, with D possibly called TRBD1 or TRBD2 (5 bases each). Between the trimmed V and J ends, which lost 2 bases and 0 bases, there was a span of 17 bases. The CDR3 runs to 17 residues. Germline CDR1 reads MNHNY; CDR2 reads SVGAGI (reference sequence). The CDR3 DNA reads TGTGCCAGCAGTTACGGCGGGCCCCGGGACGCCTCCTACGAGCAGTACTTC. This codes for CASSYGGPRDASYEQYF.

This clonotype came up many times. CDR3 nucleotide sequence: TGTGCCAGCAGCTTAAAGGGCAAGCTAGCGGGGGCGAGCTCCTACAATGAGCAGTTCTTC. The encoded protein is CASSLKGKLAGASSYNEQFF. The rearrangement uses TRBV7-2 and TRBJ2-1; the match to TRBD2 covers 10 bases. With 2 bases clipped from V and 0 bases from J, the junction kept 13 bases outside the gene matches. This CDR3 has 20 amino acids. Germline V lookup: CDR1 SGHTA, CDR2 FQGNSA.

This clonotype has at least ten counts. The chain is built from TRBV28 and TRBJ1-1; 8 bases fit TRBD1. Germline V lookup: CDR1 MDHEN, CDR2 SYDVKM. The J segment lost 5 bases and the V segment lost 5 bases, leaving 22 bases of the junction unmatched. This CDR3 region has 19 residues. This CDR3 is CASSQRKGQVLLGGTEAFF. Written as DNA, the CDR3 is TGTGCCAGCAGTCAACGAAAGGGACAGGTCCTACTCGGAGGGACTGAAGCTTTCTTT.

The V call is TRBV27, the J call TRBJ2-5, with D maybe TRBD2 (6 bases). Trimming took 2 bases from V and 7 from J, leaving 11 bases between them. This CDR3 is 13 amino acids long. Germline V gives CDR1 MNHEY, CDR2 SMNVEV (reference sequence). The CDR3 nucleotides read TGTGCCAGCAGTTTAGCCTACGGGGGGACCCAGTACTTC. Encoded protein: CASSLAYGGTQYF.

This clonotype was seen at least ten times. The rearrangement uses TRBV18 and TRBJ1-1, with D perhaps matching TRBD1 (5 bases). CDR3 size: 13 residues. Trimming removed 6 bases from V and 5 bases from J, with 13 bases in between. Germline lookup yields CDR1 KGHSH and CDR2 LQKENI. The DNA for the CDR3 is TGTGCCAGCTCCCTGGGGGACGGAACTGAAGCTTTCTTT. It is translated as CASSLGDGTEAFF.

This clonotype has ten or more counts. This chain connects TRBV5-1 to TRBJ2-7; D might be TRBD1 (5 bases). Germline assignment: CDR1 SGHRS and CDR2 YFSETQ. CDR3 length: 14 amino acids. V dropped 0 bases and J dropped 2 bases, with 9 bases sitting between them. The CDR3 region has the DNA TGCGCCAGCAGCTTGGCACAGGCCCCCTACGAGCAGTACTTC. Translating gives CASSLAQAPYEQYF.

As to this clonotype: The limits of the CDR3 on the DNA are not certain, so only TCRdb's listed CDR3 is given. The rearrangement links TRBV5-1 to TRBJ2-1; the DNA was not used to check the table's D call, TRBD2. The CDR3 is made up of 21 amino acids, end residues included. In germline, CDR1 is SGHRS, CDR2 YFSETQ. CDR3 loop: CASSFYICSAPSGRAPDEQFF.

This clonotype came up many times. The J gene is TRBJ1-4, the V gene TRBV4-1; a weak D match, TRBD1 (5 bases). V lost 4 bases, J lost 7 bases, and 22 bases lay in between. Germline assignment: CDR1 MGHRA and CDR2 YSYEKL. The CDR3 length is 17 residues. CDR3 amino acids: CASSLHWGGAKGEKLFF. Here the CDR3 DNA reads TGCGCCAGCAGCCTCCATTGGGGAGGGGCGAAAGGTGAAAAACTGTTTTTT.

This clonotype was recorded at least ten times. This rearrangement joins TRBV12-3 or TRBV12-4 to TRBJ2-5, with D uncertain. V shed 3 bases and J shed 0 bases, with 17 bases lying between them. CDR3 size: 17 residues. The CDR3 DNA is TGTGCCAGCAGTTTCTCCCCGGGCCCGGCGTACCAAGAGACCCAGTACTTC. This sequence encodes CASSFSPGPAYQETQYF.

The chain joins TRBV9 to TRBJ2-1, with TRBD2 matching 7 bases. The CDR3 is made up of 15 amino acids. From germline, CDR1 is SGDLS and CDR2 YYNGEE. V was pared by 3 bases and J by 3 bases, with 6 bases of the junction left unmatched. The CDR3 bases are TGTGCCAGCAGCGCCCAAGGACTAGTCTACAATGAGCAGTTCTTC. Amino acids: CASSAQGLVYNEQFF.